These 18 T cell receptor beta chains share one sample of origin, sequenced in a study of cytomegalovirus exposure and HLA in healthy donors. 13 Jbeta primers and 60 Vbeta primers were used for the PCR. Some clones are missing from TCRdb's copy, which holds only in-frame ones; the method was immunoSEQ multiplex PCR. The sample consists of about 140,000 clones, around 82% of them appearing once. Material for sequencing was PBMCs. These receptors were taken from a man between 18 and 35 years old in good health and CMV-seropositive.

The rearrangement links TRBV12-5 to TRBJ2-5; the match to TRBD1 covers 8 bases. The J call is doubtful: the DNA matches TRBJ2-7 better. The CDR3 loop spans 12 amino acids. Per the germline V gene, CDR1 is LGHNT and CDR2 is FRNRAP. As DNA, the CDR3 is TGTGCTAGTGGTCCCGACAGGGGCGAGCAGTACTTC. It codes for CASGPDRGEQYF.

This clone came up a few times. The chain combines TRBV4-1 with TRBJ2-7; TRBD2 agrees at 16 bases. The CDR3 extends over 15 amino acids. The junction had 2 bases not matched to a gene; V was cut back by 5 bases and J by 4 bases. Germline V gene sequence: CDR1 MGHRA, CDR2 YSYEKL. In nucleotides, the CDR3 is TGCGCCAGCAGCTTGGGACTAGCGGGAGGGTACGAGCAGTACTTC. It yields the protein CASSLGLAGGYEQYF.

The chain carries TRBV5-6 and TRBJ1-2; 7 positions agree with TRBD1. Germline CDR1 and CDR2: SGHDT and YYEEEE. The CDR3 length is 15 residues. Losses at the gene ends were 4 bases for V and 2 bases for J; bases not matched to a gene: 8. CDR3 region: CASSPMTGFNYGYTF. CDR3 DNA sequence: TGTGCCAGCAGCCCCATGACAGGGTTCAACTATGGCTACACCTTC.

The chain couples TRBV7-2 to TRBJ1-5, with 8 positions matching TRBD1. Per the germline V gene, CDR1 is SGHTA and CDR2 is FQGNSA. The CDR3 is 14 amino acids. The junction had 3 bases not matched to a gene; V was cut back by 5 bases and J by 3 bases. In DNA, the CDR3 is TGTGCCAGCAGCAGGGGACAGGCCAATCAGCCCCAGCATTTT. Its protein is CASSRGQANQPQHF.

Regarding this clone: Mismatch with germline at one junction end may stem from a read error. The J gene is TRBJ2-5, the V gene TRBV5-1, with D unresolved. The CDR3 contains 13 residues. CDR1 is SGHRS and CDR2 is YFSETQ in the germline V gene. The DNA for the CDR3 is TGCGCCGGCAGCTTGATACTTGAGGAGACCCAGTACTTC. As protein: CAGSLILEETQYF.

The chain combines TRBV28 with TRBJ2-5, with D possibly matching TRBD1 (7 bases). V was clipped by 10 bases and J by 7 bases, with 16 bases between them. CDR3 length: 12 amino acids. Germline V gives CDR1 MDHEN, CDR2 SYDVKM. The CDR3 nucleotides read TGTGCCATCAGGGGGGCAGGGGCGACCCAGTACTTC. Its translation: CAIRGAGATQYF.

This clone was counted a few times. The chain has TRBV2 and TRBJ1-4; D gene uncertain. In germline, CDR1 is SNHLY, CDR2 FYNNEI. V was shortened by 6 bases and J by 3 bases, with 14 bases between the two germline ends. The CDR3 is 15 amino acids. CDR3 amino acids: CASRDDGKANEKLFF. CDR3 sequence (DNA): TGTGCCAGCAGGGACGACGGGAAAGCTAATGAAAAACTGTTTTTT. The variable domain in full, completed from reference TRBV2 and TRBJ1-4, reads EPEVTQTPSHQVTQMGQEVILRCVPISNHLYFYWYRQILGQKVEFLVSFYNNEISEKSEIFDDQFSVERPDGSNFTLKIRSTKLEDSAMYFCASRDDGKANEKLFFGSGTQLSVL.

The table lists this clone with a few counts. V usage is TRBV19 and J usage is TRBJ1-1, with D perhaps matching TRBD1 (6 bases). Germline values: CDR1 LNHDA, CDR2 SQIVND (reference sequence). CDR3 length: 11 amino acids. Trimming took 6 bases from V and 4 from J, leaving 6 bases between them. DNA for the CDR3: TGTGCCAGTAGACAGGGCACTGAAGCTTTCTTT. Its protein product is CASRQGTEAFF.

The rearrangement joins TRBV7-9 to TRBJ2-7; 7 bases match TRBD2. The V segment lost 4 bases and the J segment 3 bases; nucleotides outside the gene matches: 6. Germline V gene lookup returns CDR1 SEHNR and CDR2 FQNEAQ (reference sequence). This CDR3 contains 14 residues. CDR3 amino acids: CASSSTSALYEQYF. CDR3 bases: TGTGCCAGCAGCTCTACTAGCGCGCTCTACGAGCAGTACTTC.

A few counts support this clone. The V gene is TRBV5-1, the J gene TRBJ1-2; 9 bases are a match to TRBD1. The CDR3 extends over 14 amino acids. The germline CDR1 and CDR2 sequences are SGHRS and YFSETQ. The V gene end was trimmed by 0 bases and the J gene end by 5 bases; junction bases not matched to a gene: 2. The CDR3 loop reads CASSLVGQGYGYTF. The CDR3 DNA follows: TGCGCCAGCAGCTTGGTCGGACAGGGGTATGGCTACACCTTC. The variable domain in full, completed from reference TRBV5-1 and TRBJ1-2, reads KAGVTQTPRYLIKTRGQQVTLSCSPISGHRSVSWYQQTPGQGLQFLFEYFSETQRNKGNFPGRFSGRQFSNSRSEMNVSTLELGDSALYLCASSLVGQGYGYTFGSGTRLTVV.

The chain links TRBV29-1 to TRBJ2-2; 7 nucleotides agree with TRBD2. The junction had 11 bases not matched to a gene; V was cut back by 0 bases and J by 1 base. The CDR3 has 18 residues. Germline loops: CDR1 SQVTM, CDR2 ANQGSEA. For the CDR3, the DNA is TGCAGCGTTGAAGATCCCGTTGTAGAGCGGGAGAACACCGGGGAGCTGTTTTTT. Translating it yields CSVEDPVVERENTGELFF.

This clone was seen more than once but under ten times. V is TRBV28 and J is TRBJ1-2; 9 nucleotides line up with TRBD1. Germline trimming cut 4 bases from V and 4 bases from J; bases unmatched to any gene: 16. CDR3 length: 18 residues. In germline, CDR1 is MDHEN, CDR2 SYDVKM. CDR3 DNA: TGTGCCAGCAGTTCAACAGACTATCGGGACAGGGTTCCCTATGGCTACACCTTC. This translates into CASSSTDYRDRVPYGYTF.

This clone was detected a few times. The V call is TRBV18, the J call TRBJ1-5; D not certain. Germline CDR1 is KGHSH and CDR2 is LQKENI. The CDR3 totals 12 residues. The ends were cut back, 5 bases at V and 2 bases at J, with 4 bases in the middle. This CDR3 is CASSSGNQPQHF. Written as DNA, the CDR3 is TGTGCCAGCTCATCGGGCAATCAGCCCCAGCATTTT. The whole variable domain, remainder taken from reference TRBV18 and TRBJ1-5, is NAGVMQNPRHLVRRRGQEARLRCSPMKGHSHVYWYRQLPEEGLKFMVYLQKENIIDESGMPKERFSAEFPKEGPSILRIQQVVRGDSAAYFCASSSGNQPQHFGDGTRLSIL.

This chain uses TRBV10-1 with TRBJ2-1, with TRBD2 matching 8 bases. The CDR3 totals 14 residues. Germline V gene lookup returns CDR1 WNHNN and CDR2 SYGVQD (reference sequence). V was pared by 2 bases and J by 6 bases, with 3 bases of the junction left unmatched. In DNA, the CDR3 is TGCGCCAGCAGTGAGGGGCTAGCGGGCAATGAGCAGTTCTTC. This codes for CASSEGLAGNEQFF.

V gene TRBV29-1 combines with J gene TRBJ2-1; TRBD2 matches at 9 bases. Trimming cost V 3 bases and J 13 bases; bases outside gene matches: 4. The CDR3 covers 11 residues. Germline-derived CDR1 and CDR2 are SQVTM and ANQGSEA. In DNA, the CDR3 is TGCAGCGTTGAGGCGGGAGGGGGCCAGTTCTTC. Residues: CSVEAGGGQFF.

The V and J genes are TRBV6-5 and TRBJ2-7; D perhaps matches TRBD1 (6 bases). The CDR3 totals 14 residues. V was trimmed by 2 bases and J by 5 bases, leaving 13 bases between them. Germline V gene data show CDR1 as MNHEY and CDR2 as SVGAGI. For the CDR3, the DNA is TGTGCCAGCAGTTACCGAAGGACAGTCAACGAGCAGTACTTC. Its protein product is CASSYRRTVNEQYF.

This clone was recorded once. V is TRBV4-1 and J is TRBJ2-1, with 9 bases lining up with TRBD1. The CDR3 contains 16 residues. Germline assignment: CDR1 MGHRA and CDR2 YSYEKL. Trimming took 2 bases from V and 3 from J; bases not matched to a gene: 5. The CDR3 loop reads CASSQLTGGGYNEQFF. In DNA form, the CDR3 reads TGCGCCAGCAGCCAACTCACAGGGGGCGGCTACAATGAGCAGTTCTTC.

The V gene is TRBV28, the J gene TRBJ1-1; D is unresolved. The CDR3 extends over 15 amino acids. Germline lookup yields CDR1 MDHEN and CDR2 SYDVKM. Trimming shortened V by 3 bases and J by 1 base, and 12 bases separated the two germline ends. CDR3 DNA sequence: TGTGCCAGCAGTTTTAGTAGCCCTAAGAACACTGAAGCTTTCTTT. It translates to CASSFSSPKNTEAFF.